The 9 T cell receptor beta chains given below trace back to one sample, sequenced in a study of blood T cells in healthy people across ages. PCR was performed a second time for about 7 to 11 cycles using a sample-barcoded 5' primer and a J-beta primer mix. TCRdb reprocessed the 5' RACE reads with MiXCR, giving one entry per CDR3 protein. The sample holds more than 1,400,000 distinct CDR3 sequences, 42% seen once. Material for sequencing was blood. The receptor set was obtained from a woman aged 18-35 years in good health.

The V and J genes are TRBV5-1 and TRBJ2-2, with TRBD2 identical over 7 bases. The CDR3 loop spans 16 amino acids. Germline trimming cut 4 bases from V and 4 bases from J; bases unmatched to any gene: 10. The germline gives CDR1 SGHRS, CDR2 YFSETQ. The CDR3 DNA reads as TGCGCCAGCAGCCCTGGGACTACCCTGGGCACCGGGGAGCTGTTTTTT. Protein: CASSPGTTLGTGELFF.

The chain joins TRBV12-3 or TRBV12-4 to TRBJ2-3; TRBD2 matches at 8 bases. The CDR3 has 15 residues. Unmatched junction bases numbered 7, after V lost 6 bases and J lost 2 bases. In nucleotides, the CDR3 is TGTGCCAGCAGGCAAAGCGGGAGCCTCACAGATACGCAGTATTTT. As protein: CASRQSGSLTDTQYF.

V gene TRBV4-1 combines with J gene TRBJ1-5; D is unresolved. The CDR3 consists of 19 residues. The V gene's germline CDR1 is MGHRA and CDR2 YSYEKL. The V end lost 4 bases, the J end lost 1 base, and 23 bases lay between the germline ends. The CDR3, as DNA: TGCGCCAGCAGCCGCTCTCTGGGATCGGGGTTCGTGAGCAATCAGCCCCAGCATTTT. Translated: CASSRSLGSGFVSNQPQHF.

The genes are TRBV20-1 and TRBJ1-1, with TRBD1 matching 7 bases. CDR1 and CDR2 (germline): DFQATT, SNEGSKA (reference sequence). The CDR3 contains 16 residues. The trim removed 6 bases at V and 1 base at J, leaving 14 bases unmatched. CDR3 sequence reads: CSAPDRVLKGNTEAFF. DNA for the CDR3: TGCAGTGCCCCTGACAGGGTCCTCAAGGGGAACACTGAAGCTTTCTTT.

The chain links TRBV12-3 or TRBV12-4 to TRBJ2-5; D gene unclear. The CDR3 spans 15 residues. V lost 5 bases and J lost 5, with 18 bases in between. This CDR3 reads CASSLRPGEMETQYF. The CDR3 DNA reads TGTGCCAGCAGTCTCCGTCCCGGAGAGATGGAGACCCAGTACTTC.

The chain employs TRBV3-1 and TRBJ2-7, with 7 bases fitting TRBD2. The V and J ends lost 6 bases and 5 bases, in that order; junction bases with no gene match: 4. This CDR3 contains 12 residues. Germline V gives CDR1 LGHDT, CDR2 YNNKEL (reference sequence). CDR3 sequence: CASRGLADEQYF. CDR3 nucleotides: TGTGCCAGCAGGGGGCTAGCGGACGAGCAGTACTTC.

This chain joins TRBV7-2 and TRBJ2-3, with a tentative D call TRBD1 (5 bases). CDR1 is SGHTA, CDR2 FQGNSA, per germline. The CDR3 runs 13 residues. The ends were cut back, 2 bases at V and 6 bases at J, with 9 bases in the middle. The CDR3 DNA follows: TGTGCCAGCAGCTTACCGGCAGGGGATACGCAGTATTTT. Encoded protein: CASSLPAGDTQYF.

With regard to this clonotype: This may stem from a read error, because a much larger clone lies one nucleotide away. The chain couples TRBV29-1 to TRBJ2-3; no reliable D call. The CDR3 length is 14 residues. Germline loops: CDR1 SQVTM, CDR2 ANQGSEA. Trimming took off 6 bases at V and 6 bases at J, with 19 bases between the two ends. The CDR3 loop reads CSVHGITDGDTQYF. The CDR3 DNA reads as TGCAGCGTCCATGGGATAACAGATGGGGATACGCAGTATTTT.

V is TRBV7-6 and J is TRBJ2-3; the D is unclear. The CDR3 has 16 amino acids. CDR1 SGHVS and CDR2 FNYEAQ come from the germline V gene. V gave up 1 base and J gave up 3 bases, with 14 bases separating them. The CDR3, as DNA: TGTGCCAGCAGCTTAGGGCCGGTGACCGCGACAGATACGCAGTATTTT. This codes for CASSLGPVTATDTQYF.